The rows below give T cell receptor beta chains drawn from one sample of a study of cytomegalovirus exposure and HLA in healthy donors. Profiled with immunoSEQ multiplex PCR; TCRdb holds only in-frame clones, not every one. Of approximately 110,000 clones listed, 55% to 75% are singletons. Sequencing used PBMCs. All receptors come from a woman aged 40 to 55 in good health and CMV-seropositive. Both conserved end residues are part of each CDR3. D genes are given only for firm matches. Part of the rows lack a size; the others show once, few, many or a class for expanded clones.

>TRBV9|-|TRBJ1-5|-
CASSEGGGQPQHF
>TRBV7-2|TRBD2|TRBJ2-1|-
CAGEGLVRNEQFF
>TRBV9|TRBD2|TRBJ2-1|-
CASSVGSGGASNEQFF
>TRBV7-2|-|TRBJ1-1|few
CASSLQGYSEAFF
>TRBV11-2|TRBD1|TRBJ1-4|-
CASSLGGGATNEKLFF
>TRBV6-4|TRBD1|TRBJ1-6|-
CASRAGGNYNSPLHF
>TRBV6-5|-|TRBJ1-5|few
CASSTGVQPQHF
>TRBV27|-|TRBJ2-5|-
CASQLRQGETQYF
>TRBV6-5|TRBD1|TRBJ1-1|few
CASSYGSGGMRTEAFF
>TRBV6-5|-|TRBJ1-5|-
CASSRNPGVLAAQHF
>TRBV5-4|TRBD1|TRBJ1-1|-
CASKDRAVETEAFF
>TRBV4-3|TRBD2|TRBJ2-1|-
CASSRSGGANEQFF
>TRBV4-1|TRBD1|TRBJ1-2|-
CASSPQPKDRVGYTF
>TRBV29-1|TRBD2|TRBJ2-5|-
CSALAGETQYF
>TRBV9|-|TRBJ1-1|-
CASTRSGSLGTEAFF
>TRBV7-9|-|TRBJ2-3|few
CASSLAPGEFTDTQYF
>TRBV7-2|TRBD2|TRBJ2-3|-
CASSRLGTSTDTQYF
>TRBV5-1|-|TRBJ1-2|few
CASSVTGNHGYTF
>TRBV19|-|TRBJ1-5|-
CASAGSSNQPQHF
>TRBV7-3|TRBD2|TRBJ2-1|-
CASSLNGGAGEQFF
>TRBV9|-|TRBJ1-1|-
CASSGTPNTEAFF
>TRBV6-5|TRBD1|TRBJ1-2|-
CASSSRTGPHGYTF
>TRBV9|-|TRBJ2-1|-
CASSVALSLEQFF
>TRBV7-9|TRBD1|TRBJ1-1|-
CASSGGTGMNTEAFF
>TRBV4-3|-|TRBJ1-2|-
CASRIDRTSNYGYTF
>TRBV6-5|-|TRBJ1-1|-
CASSYSGGKAFF
>TRBV5-1|-|TRBJ1-1|once
CASSTGSGRAEAFF
>TRBV5-1|-|TRBJ1-1|once
CASSGGGTLTEAFF
>TRBV11-2|TRBD1|TRBJ1-2|-
CASSLDRRQGSYTF
>TRBV19|-|TRBJ1-3|few
CASSIAGNTIYF
>TRBV7-2|TRBD1|TRBJ1-2|-
CASSLQGANYGYTF
>TRBV10-3|-|TRBJ1-2|-
CAISESAGVIRPGYTF
>TRBV9|TRBD1|TRBJ1-6|-
CASSLGQANSPLHF
>TRBV6-4|-|TRBJ2-2|-
CASSGQANTGELFF
>TRBV5-4|TRBD2|-|-
CASTGGGYEQYF
>TRBV5-4|-|TRBJ2-1|-
CASSLSTEYNEQFF
>TRBV6-4|TRBD2|TRBJ2-1|-
CASSDIGLAGGNEQFF
>TRBV4-1|-|TRBJ1-2|-
CASSQDRQAFYGYTF
>TRBV6-9|-|TRBJ1-2|-
CASSYHHRPRDYGYTF
>TRBV9|TRBD1|TRBJ1-2|-
CASSPIDRAGGGYTF
>TRBV11-2|TRBD2|TRBJ2-7|few
CASSPGGGRNYEQYF
>TRBV7-9|TRBD1|TRBJ1-2|-
CASSLASGQSYGYTF
>TRBV4-2|-|TRBJ2-2|-
CASSPGQGGGTGELFF
>TRBV7-2|-|TRBJ1-5|-
CASSQTGLGNQPQHF
>TRBV19|-|TRBJ1-5|-
CASSDSYSNQPQHF
>TRBV5-4|TRBD2|TRBJ2-3|-
CASSLISGSTDTQYF
>TRBV5-1|-|TRBJ2-1|few
CASSLGDWSYNEQFF
>TRBV5-1|-|TRBJ1-2|-
CASRRESNYGYTF
>TRBV27|TRBD1|TRBJ1-4|-
CASNLQGPDEKLFF
>TRBV14|TRBD1|TRBJ1-2|-
CASSLAGTGAYGYTF
>TRBV7-2|-|TRBJ1-2|-
CASSLGGGGRGPGYTF
>TRBV19|-|TRBJ1-5|-
CATGDIGSNQPQHF
>TRBV7-9|TRBD1|TRBJ1-2|few
CASSPGTGSVNYGYTF
>TRBV2|TRBD2|TRBJ2-3|-
CASSQRIAGGSQDTQYF
>TRBV5-4|-|TRBJ2-3|-
CASSLPGSSTDTQYF
>TRBV19|-|TRBJ1-5|-
CASSSQGRNQPQHF
>TRBV9|-|TRBJ2-1|-
CASSVGQGAYNEQFF
>TRBV19|TRBD1|TRBJ1-5|-
CASSLQGGGQPQHF
>TRBV7-2|-|TRBJ1-1|-
CASSPGRDTEAFF
>TRBV7-2|-|TRBJ2-2|-
CASSLSTMNTGELFF